One TCR beta chain is described in this entry. Antigen specificity is unknown. This sample was included in a study of OX40 agonist ivuxolimab in advanced cancers. About the study: The study gave patients intravenous ivuxolimab at 0.01 to 10 mg/kg every 2 weeks. Findings and limits, study-wide: Within 6 weeks, CD4+ and CD8+ blood T cells expanded clonally at 0.1 to 3.0 mg/kg.

Produced via immunoSEQ multiplex PCR; TCRdb's table is partial and in-frame only. The sample comprises approximately 35,000 clones, 65% to 80% of which are singletons, and about a tenth rests with the top ten. This CDR3 is built from 15 residues. Per germline, CDR1 MNHNS and CDR2 SASEGT. V was clipped by 2 bases and J by 1 base, with 8 bases between them. This sequence originates from an adult with an advanced solid tumor such as melanoma, head and neck, liver or kidney cancer. Sequencing used CD4+ or CD8+ T cells sorted from blood, obtained in a trial of the OX40 agonist ivuxolimab. The chain employs TRBV6-1 and TRBJ2-2; perhaps TRBD2 as D (5 bases). The CDR3 is CASSETGLNTGELFF. The CDR3 coding sequence is TGTGCCAGCAGTGAAACGGGGTTGAACACCGGGGAGCTGTTTTTT.